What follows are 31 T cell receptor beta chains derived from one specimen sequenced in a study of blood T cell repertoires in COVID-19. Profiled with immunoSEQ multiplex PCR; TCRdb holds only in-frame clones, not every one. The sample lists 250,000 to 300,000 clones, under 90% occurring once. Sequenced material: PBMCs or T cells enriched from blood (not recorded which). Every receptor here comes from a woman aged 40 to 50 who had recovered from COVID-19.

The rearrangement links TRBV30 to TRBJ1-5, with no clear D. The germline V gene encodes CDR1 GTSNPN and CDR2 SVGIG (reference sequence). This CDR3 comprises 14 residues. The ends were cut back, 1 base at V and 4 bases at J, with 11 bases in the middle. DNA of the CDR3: TGTGCCTGGAGTGCGGATAGCCGTAATCAGCCCCAGCATTTT. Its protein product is CAWSADSRNQPQHF.

The CDR3: CASSSYSTDTQYF. For the CDR3, the DNA is TGTGCCAGCAGTTCCTATAGCACAGATACGCAGTATTTT. This chain uses TRBV27 with TRBJ2-3; D gene unclear. The ends were cut back, 4 bases at V and 0 bases at J, with 5 bases in the middle. The germline gives CDR1 MNHEY, CDR2 SMNVEV (reference sequence). The CDR3 is 13 amino acids.

CDR3 in amino acids: CASAGGLSGNTIYF. The CDR3 DNA reads TGTGCCAGCGCCGGGGGGCTCTCTGGAAACACCATATATTTT. The chain links TRBV2 to TRBJ1-3; D perhaps matches TRBD1 (6 bases). The CDR3 covers 14 residues. CDR1 and CDR2 from the germline V gene are SNHLY and FYNNEI. V was pared by 8 bases and J by 0 bases, with 11 bases between.

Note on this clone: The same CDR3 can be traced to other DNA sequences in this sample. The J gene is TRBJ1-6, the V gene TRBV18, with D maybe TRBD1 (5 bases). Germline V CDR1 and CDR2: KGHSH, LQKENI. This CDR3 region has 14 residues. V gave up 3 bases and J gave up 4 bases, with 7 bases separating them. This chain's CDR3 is CASSPGGYNSPLHF. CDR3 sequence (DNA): TGTGCCAGCTCACCGGGGGGGTATAATTCACCCCTCCACTTT.

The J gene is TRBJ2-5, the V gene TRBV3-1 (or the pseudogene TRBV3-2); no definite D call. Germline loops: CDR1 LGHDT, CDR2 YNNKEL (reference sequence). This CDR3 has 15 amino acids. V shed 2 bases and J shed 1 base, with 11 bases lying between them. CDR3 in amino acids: CASSQLRQSQETQYF. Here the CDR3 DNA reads TGTGCCAGCAGCCAACTTCGCCAGTCCCAAGAGACCCAGTACTTC.

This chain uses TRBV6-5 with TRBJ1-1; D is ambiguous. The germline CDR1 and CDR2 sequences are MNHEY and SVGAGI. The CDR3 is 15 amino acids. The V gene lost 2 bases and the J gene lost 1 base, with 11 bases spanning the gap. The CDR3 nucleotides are TGTGCCAGCAGTTACAGCTGGGCAGAGAACACTGAAGCTTTCTTT. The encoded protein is CASSYSWAENTEAFF.

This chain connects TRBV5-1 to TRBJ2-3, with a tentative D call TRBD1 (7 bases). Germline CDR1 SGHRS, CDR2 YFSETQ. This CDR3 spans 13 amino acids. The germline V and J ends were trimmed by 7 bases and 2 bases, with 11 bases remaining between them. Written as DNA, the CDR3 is TGCGCCAGCGGAGGGACAGACACAGATACGCAGTATTTT. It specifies CASGGTDTDTQYF. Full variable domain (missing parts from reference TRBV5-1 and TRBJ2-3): KAGVTQTPRYLIKTRGQQVTLSCSPISGHRSVSWYQQTPGQGLQFLFEYFSETQRNKGNFPGRFSGRQFSNSRSEMNVSTLELGDSALYLCASGGTDTDTQYFGPGTRLTVL.

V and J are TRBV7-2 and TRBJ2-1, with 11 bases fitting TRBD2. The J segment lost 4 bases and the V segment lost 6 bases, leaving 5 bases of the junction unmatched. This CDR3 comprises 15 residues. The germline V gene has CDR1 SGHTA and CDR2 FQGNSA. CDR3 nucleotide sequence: TGTGCCAGCAGGGAGGGACTAGCGGCTTACAATGAGCAGTTCTTC. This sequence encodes CASREGLAAYNEQFF. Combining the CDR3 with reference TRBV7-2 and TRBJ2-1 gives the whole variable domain GAGVSQSPSNKVTEKGKDVELRCDPISGHTALYWYRQSLGQGLEFLIYFQGNSAPDKSGLPSDRFSAERTGGSVSTLTIQRTQQEDSAVYLCASREGLAAYNEQFFGPGTRLTVL.

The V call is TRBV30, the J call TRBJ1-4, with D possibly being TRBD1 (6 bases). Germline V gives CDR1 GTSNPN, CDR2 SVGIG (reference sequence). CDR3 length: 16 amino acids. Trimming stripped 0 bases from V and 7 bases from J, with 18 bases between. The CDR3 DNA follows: TGTGCCTGGAGTGTGGGCTTAAAGTGGGGGCCTGAAAAACTGTTTTTT. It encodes CAWSVGLKWGPEKLFF. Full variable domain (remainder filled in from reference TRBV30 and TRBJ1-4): SQTIHQWPATLVQPVGSPLSLECTVEGTSNPNLYWYRQAAGRGLQLLFYSVGIGQISSEVPQNLSASRPQDRQFILSSKKLLLSDSGFYLCAWSVGLKWGPEKLFFGSGTQLSVL.

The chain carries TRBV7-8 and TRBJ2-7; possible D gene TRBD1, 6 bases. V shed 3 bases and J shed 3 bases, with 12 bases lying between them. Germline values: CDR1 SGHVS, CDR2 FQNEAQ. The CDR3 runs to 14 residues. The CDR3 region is CASSFGQLIYEQYF. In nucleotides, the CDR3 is TGTGCCAGCAGCTTTGGACAGCTAATCTACGAGCAGTACTTC.

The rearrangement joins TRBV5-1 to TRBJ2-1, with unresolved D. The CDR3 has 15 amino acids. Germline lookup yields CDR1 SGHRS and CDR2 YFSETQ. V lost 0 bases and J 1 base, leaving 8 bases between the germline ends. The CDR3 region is CASSLGSSSYNEQFF. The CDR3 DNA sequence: TGCGCCAGCAGCTTGGGGTCGAGTTCCTACAATGAGCAGTTCTTC.

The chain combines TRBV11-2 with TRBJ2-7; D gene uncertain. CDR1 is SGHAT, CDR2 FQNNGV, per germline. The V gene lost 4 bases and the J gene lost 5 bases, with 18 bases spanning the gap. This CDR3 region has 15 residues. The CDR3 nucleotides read TGTGCCAGCAGCTCTCTCCGCCCTCGGGTGAACGAGCAGTACTTC. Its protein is CASSSLRPRVNEQYF. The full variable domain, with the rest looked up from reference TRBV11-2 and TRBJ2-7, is EAGVAQSPRYKIIEKRQSVAFWCNPISGHATLYWYQQILGQGPKLLIQFQNNGVVDDSQLPKDRFSAERLKGVDSTLKIQPAKLEDSAVYLCASSSLRPRVNEQYFGPGTRLTVT.

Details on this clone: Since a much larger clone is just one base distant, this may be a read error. DNA for the CDR3: TGTGCCAGCAGCCCCCGGACAGGGAGCTATGGCTACACCTTC. Translating gives CASSPRTGSYGYTF. The V and J genes are TRBV9 and TRBJ1-2, with TRBD1 identical over 8 bases. The CDR3 is 14 amino acids. The J segment lost 4 bases and the V segment lost 4 bases, leaving 6 bases of the junction unmatched. CDR1 is SGDLS, CDR2 YYNGEE, per germline. Combining the CDR3 with reference TRBV9 and TRBJ1-2 gives the whole variable domain DSGVTQTPKHLITATGQRVTLRCSPRSGDLSVYWYQQSLDQGLQFLIQYYNGEERAKGNILERFSAQQFPDLHSELNLSSLELGDSALYFCASSPRTGSYGYTFGSGTRLTVV.

As DNA, the CDR3 is TGCGCCAGCAGCAGGGGGCATGGCTACACCTTC. Translating it yields CASSRGHGYTF. J is TRBJ1-2 and V is TRBV5-1; 7 bases line up with TRBD1. Germline V lookup: CDR1 SGHRS, CDR2 YFSETQ. J was trimmed by 6 bases and V by 4 bases; bases with no gene match: 0. The CDR3 extends over 11 amino acids.

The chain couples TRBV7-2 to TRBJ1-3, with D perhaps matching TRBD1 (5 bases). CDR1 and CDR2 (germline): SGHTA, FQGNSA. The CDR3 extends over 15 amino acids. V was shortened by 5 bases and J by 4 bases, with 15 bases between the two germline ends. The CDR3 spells CASSPWAGPGNTIYF. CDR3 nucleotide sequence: TGTGCCAGCAGCCCCTGGGCAGGGCCCGGAAACACCATATATTTT. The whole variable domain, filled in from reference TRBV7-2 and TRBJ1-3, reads GAGVSQSPSNKVTEKGKDVELRCDPISGHTALYWYRQSLGQGLEFLIYFQGNSAPDKSGLPSDRFSAERTGGSVSTLTIQRTQQEDSAVYLCASSPWAGPGNTIYFGEGSWLTVV.

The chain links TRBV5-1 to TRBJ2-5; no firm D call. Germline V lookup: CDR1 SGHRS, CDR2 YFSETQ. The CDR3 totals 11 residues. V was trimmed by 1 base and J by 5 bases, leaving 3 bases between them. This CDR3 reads CASSLTETQYF. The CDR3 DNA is TGCGCCAGCAGCTTGACTGAGACCCAGTACTTC.

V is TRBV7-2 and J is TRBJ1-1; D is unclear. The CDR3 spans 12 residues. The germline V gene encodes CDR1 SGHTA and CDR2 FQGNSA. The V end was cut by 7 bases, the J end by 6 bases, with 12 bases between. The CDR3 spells CASTHVGAEAFF. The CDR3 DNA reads TGTGCCAGCACCCATGTCGGGGCTGAAGCTTTCTTT. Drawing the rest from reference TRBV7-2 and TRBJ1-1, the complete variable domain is GAGVSQSPSNKVTEKGKDVELRCDPISGHTALYWYRQSLGQGLEFLIYFQGNSAPDKSGLPSDRFSAERTGGSVSTLTIQRTQQEDSAVYLCASTHVGAEAFFGQGTRLTVV.

CDR3 protein: CASSGTGTKEKLFF. The CDR3 DNA reads as TGTGCCAGCAGTGGAACCGGGACAAAAGAAAAACTGTTTTTT. The chain links TRBV27 to TRBJ1-4; D is perhaps TRBD1 (6 bases). This CDR3 is 14 amino acids long. The V end was cut by 5 bases, the J end by 8 bases, with 15 bases between. Germline V gene data show CDR1 as MNHEY and CDR2 as SMNVEV (reference sequence).

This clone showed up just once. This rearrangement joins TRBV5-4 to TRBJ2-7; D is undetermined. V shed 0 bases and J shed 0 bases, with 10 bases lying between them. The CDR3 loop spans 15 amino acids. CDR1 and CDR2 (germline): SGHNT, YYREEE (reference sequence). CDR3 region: CASSLGGGRSYEQYF. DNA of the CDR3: TGTGCCAGCAGCTTGGGCGGCGGCCGCTCCTACGAGCAGTACTTC.

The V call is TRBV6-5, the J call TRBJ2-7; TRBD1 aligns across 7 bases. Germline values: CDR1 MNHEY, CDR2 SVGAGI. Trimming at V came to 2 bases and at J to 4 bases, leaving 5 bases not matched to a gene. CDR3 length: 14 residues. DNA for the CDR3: TGTGCCAGCAGTTACGAGGGGGCGATTTACGAGCAGTACTTC. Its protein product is CASSYEGAIYEQYF.

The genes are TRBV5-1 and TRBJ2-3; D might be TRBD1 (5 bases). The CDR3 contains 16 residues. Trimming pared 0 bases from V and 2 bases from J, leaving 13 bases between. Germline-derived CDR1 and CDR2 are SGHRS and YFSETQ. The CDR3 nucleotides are TGCGCCAGCAGCTTGGGGGGCTCAGACAACACAGATACGCAGTATTTT. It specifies CASSLGGSDNTDTQYF.

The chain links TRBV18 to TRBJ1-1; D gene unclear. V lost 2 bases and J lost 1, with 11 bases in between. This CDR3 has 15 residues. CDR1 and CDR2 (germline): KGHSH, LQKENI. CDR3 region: CASSPGSDSNTEAFF. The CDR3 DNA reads TGTGCCAGCTCACCAGGGAGCGACTCGAACACTGAAGCTTTCTTT. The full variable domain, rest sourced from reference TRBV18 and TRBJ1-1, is NAGVMQNPRHLVRRRGQEARLRCSPMKGHSHVYWYRQLPEEGLKFMVYLQKENIIDESGMPKERFSAEFPKEGPSILRIQQVVRGDSAAYFCASSPGSDSNTEAFFGQGTRLTVV.

The CDR3 here is CAWRKSGGPDQYF. The DNA of the CDR3 is TGTGCCTGGAGGAAATCAGGGGGCCCGGACCAGTACTTC. The V call is TRBV30, the J call TRBJ2-5, with TRBD1 identical over 8 bases. V trimming: 3 bases; J trimming: 10 bases; junction bases outside the gene matches: 10. CDR1 and CDR2 from the germline V gene are GTSNPN and SVGIG (reference sequence). The CDR3 is 13 amino acids.

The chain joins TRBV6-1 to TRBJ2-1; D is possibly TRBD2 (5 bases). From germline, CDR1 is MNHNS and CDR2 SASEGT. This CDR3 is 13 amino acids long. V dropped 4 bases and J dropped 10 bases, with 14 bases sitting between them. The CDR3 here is CASSGAFPGEQFF. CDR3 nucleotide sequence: TGTGCCAGCAGTGGAGCCTTCCCGGGGGAGCAGTTCTTC.

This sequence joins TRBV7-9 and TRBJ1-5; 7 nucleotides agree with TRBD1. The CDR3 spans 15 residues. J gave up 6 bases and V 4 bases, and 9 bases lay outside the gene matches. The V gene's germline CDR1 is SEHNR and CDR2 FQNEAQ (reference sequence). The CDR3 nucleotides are TGTGCCAGCAGCTCGAAGGAACAGGGGAGTCAGCCCCAGCATTTT. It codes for CASSSKEQGSQPQHF.

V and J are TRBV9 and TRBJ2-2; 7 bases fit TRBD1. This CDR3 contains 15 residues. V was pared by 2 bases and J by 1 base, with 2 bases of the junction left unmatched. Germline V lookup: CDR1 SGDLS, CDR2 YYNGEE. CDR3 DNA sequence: TGTGCCAGCAGCGTCCGGGACAGGAACACCGGGGAGCTGTTTTTT. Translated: CASSVRDRNTGELFF.

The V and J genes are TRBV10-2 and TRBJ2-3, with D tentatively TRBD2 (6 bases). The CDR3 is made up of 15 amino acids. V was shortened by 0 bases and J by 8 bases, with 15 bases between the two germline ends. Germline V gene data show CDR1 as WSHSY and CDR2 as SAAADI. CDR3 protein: CASSESGGSGGTQYF. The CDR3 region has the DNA TGCGCCAGCAGTGAGTCGGGCGGTAGCGGAGGTACGCAGTATTTT.

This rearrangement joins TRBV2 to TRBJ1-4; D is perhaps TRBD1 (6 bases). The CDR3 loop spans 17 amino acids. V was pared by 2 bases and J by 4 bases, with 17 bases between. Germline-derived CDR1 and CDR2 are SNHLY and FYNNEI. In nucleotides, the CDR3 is TGTGCCAGCAGTGAACAAGCTTTTTGGACAGTTAATGAAAAACTGTTTTTT. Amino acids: CASSEQAFWTVNEKLFF.

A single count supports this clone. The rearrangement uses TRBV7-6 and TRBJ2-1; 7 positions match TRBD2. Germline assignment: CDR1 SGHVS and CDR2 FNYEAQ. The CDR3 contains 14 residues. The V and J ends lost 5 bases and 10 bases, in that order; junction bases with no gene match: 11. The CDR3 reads CASSRPGTIGEQFF. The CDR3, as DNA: TGTGCCAGCAGCCGTCCAGGGACTATAGGGGAGCAGTTCTTC.

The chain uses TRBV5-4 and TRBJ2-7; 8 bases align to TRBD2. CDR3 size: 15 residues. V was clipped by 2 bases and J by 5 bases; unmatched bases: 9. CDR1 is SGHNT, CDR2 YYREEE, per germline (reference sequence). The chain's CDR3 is CASSFGGRQRDEQYF. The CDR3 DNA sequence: TGTGCCAGCAGCTTCGGCGGGAGGCAGAGGGACGAGCAGTACTTC. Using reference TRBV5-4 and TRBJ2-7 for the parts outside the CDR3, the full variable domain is ETGVTQSPTHLIKTRGQQVTLRCSSQSGHNTVSWYQQALGQGPQFIFQYYREEENGRGNFPPRFSGLQFPNYSSELNVNALELDDSALYLCASSFGGRQRDEQYFGPGTRLTVT.

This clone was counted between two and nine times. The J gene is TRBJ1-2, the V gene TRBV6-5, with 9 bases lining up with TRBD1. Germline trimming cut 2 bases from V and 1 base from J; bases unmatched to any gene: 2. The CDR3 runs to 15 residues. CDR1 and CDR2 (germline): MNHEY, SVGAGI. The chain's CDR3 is CASSYRDRDNYGYTF. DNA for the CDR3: TGTGCCAGCAGTTACCGGGACAGGGATAACTATGGCTACACCTTC.